These T cell receptor beta chains were read from a single sample in a study of T cell responses to AZD1222 COVID-19 vaccine. Sequencing used immunoSEQ multiplex PCR; TCRdb keeps in-frame clones, though not all of them. The profile shows about 130,000 clones, around 85% of them singletons. The sample in question was peripheral blood, obtained 28 days after the second AZD1222 dose. The receptors were gathered from an adult who received the AZD1222 COVID-19 vaccine. CDR3s include the opening cysteine and the closing phenylalanine or tryptophan. The D gene is left open where the match is weak. Clone size is not always given. Where it is, it says once, few, many or a class for expanded clones.

>.|TRBJ1-1|TRBV6-5|.
TGTGCCAGCAGGACCTGGCTGGGGGACACTGAAGCTTTCTTT
CASRTWLGDTEAFF
>TRBD1|TRBJ2-1|TRBV11-2|.
TGTGCCAGCAGCTCCCGGACAGGCCCCATCGGTGAGCAGTTCTTC
CASSSRTGPIGEQFF
>TRBD1|TRBJ1-2|TRBV5-4|.
TGTGCCAGCAGCCCTAACGACAGGGCCTATGGCTACACCTTC
CASSPNDRAYGYTF
>TRBD1|TRBJ1-1|TRBV7-2|.
TGTGCCAGCATCCGGACAGGGGGCTGGGGAGCTTTCTTT
CASIRTGGWGAFF
>.|TRBJ1-5|TRBV12-3/TRBV12-4|.
TGTGCCAGCAGATATAGGGGTCAGCCCCAGCATTTT
CASRYRGQPQHF
>.|TRBJ1-5|TRBV6-5|.
TGTGCCAGCAGTACCGGGGTGAATCAGCCCCAGCATTTT
CASSTGVNQPQHF
>TRBD1|TRBJ1-2|TRBV27|.
TGTGCCAGCAGTGCGACCGGGACAGGGAAGTATGGCTACACCTTC
CASSATGTGKYGYTF
>TRBD2|TRBJ2-7|TRBV5-6|.
TGTGCCAGCAGAAAACTAGCGGGAGCTTCCTACGAGCAGTACTTC
CASRKLAGASYEQYF
>.|TRBJ2-6|TRBV12-3/TRBV12-4|.
TGTGCCAGCGGGGGTTCTGGGGCCAACGTCCTGACTTTC
CASGGSGANVLTF
>TRBD2|TRBJ2-7|TRBV5-4|.
TGTGCCAGCAGCTTGGGCCTAGCGGGGGCCTACTACGAGCAGTACTTC
CASSLGLAGAYYEQYF
>.|TRBJ2-3|TRBV7-3|.
TGTGCCAGCAGCTTGCTCGGTGGCACAGATACGCAGTATTTT
CASSLLGGTDTQYF
>.|TRBJ2-5|TRBV6-5|.
TGTGCCAGCAGTATGGGGCAAGAGACCCAGTACTTC
CASSMGQETQYF
>.|TRBJ2-7|TRBV7-2|once
TGTGCCAGCAGCTTAGACGGTAGCGGTGGGTACGAGCAGTACTTC
CASSLDGSGGYEQYF
>.|TRBJ2-1|TRBV4-2|few
TGTGCCAGCAGCCGCCGGGTGGGGAGCTCCTACAATGAGCAGTTCTTC
CASSRRVGSSYNEQFF
>.|TRBJ2-5|TRBV28|.
TGTGCCAGCAGTTTTCCGGGGGTAAAGGAGACCCAGTACTTC
CASSFPGVKETQYF
>TRBD2|TRBJ2-3|TRBV6-4|.
TGTGCCAGCAGTGAAAGGCCGGGGGGGAACCGCACAGATACGCAGTATTTT
CASSERPGGNRTDTQYF
>.|TRBJ1-1|TRBV11-2|.
TGTGCCAGCAGCCCCAGGGCGGCGGCTAGGAACACTGAAGCTTTCTTT
CASSPRAAARNTEAFF
>TRBD2|TRBJ2-3|TRBV5-4|.
TGTGCCAGCAGAGAAGCGGGGACGCCCACAGATACGCAGTATTTT
CASREAGTPTDTQYF
>.|TRBJ2-3|TRBV3-1/TRBV3-2|.
TGTGCCAGCAGCCAAACTACAGATACGCAGTATTTT
CASSQTTDTQYF
>.|TRBJ1-5|TRBV3-1/TRBV3-2|.
TGTGCCAGCAGTTTTATCGGTCGCAATCAGCCCCAGCATTTT
CASSFIGRNQPQHF
>TRBD1|TRBJ1-1|TRBV5-1|.
TGCGCCAGCAGCTCGGGACAGGGGAACGCTGAAGCTTTCTTT
CASSSGQGNAEAFF
>.|TRBJ2-3|TRBV19|.
TGTGCCAGTAGTATAGATGGCGGGGACACAGATACGCAGTATTTT
CASSIDGGDTDTQYF
>.|TRBJ1-5|TRBV5-5|.
TGTGCCAGCAGCTTGGTCATTAATGACAATCAGCCCCAGCATTTT
CASSLVINDNQPQHF
>.|TRBJ2-7|TRBV6-6|few
TGTGCCAGCAGTATAATGACAGACATCTCCTACGAGCAGTACTTC
CASSIMTDISYEQYF
>.|TRBJ1-2|TRBV5-1|.
TGCGCCAGCAGCCCGGGGGTAGGGTCTCTCTATGGCTACACCTTC
CASSPGVGSLYGYTF
>.|TRBJ2-7|TRBV7-9|.
TGTGCCAGCAGCGCTGGATGGGGGCAGGTCGAGCAGTACTTC
CASSAGWGQVEQYF
>.|TRBJ2-2|TRBV7-9|.
TGTGCCAGCAGCTTTCTTCAGGGCGGCACCGGGGAGCTGTTTTTT
CASSFLQGGTGELFF
>.|TRBJ1-1|TRBV27|once
TGTGCCAGCAGTTTTATGGGGGGCGCGGGTGAAGCTTTCTTT
CASSFMGGAGEAFF
>.|TRBJ2-3|TRBV12-5|.
TGTGCTAGTGGTCTAAGCACAGATACGCAGTATTTT
CASGLSTDTQYF
>.|TRBJ2-1|TRBV10-3|.
TGTGCCATCAGTGGGGGTTTCGAAGGGTTTGGGTATGAGCAGTTCTTC
CAISGGFEGFGYEQFF
>TRBD2|TRBJ2-1|TRBV4-2|.
TGTGCCAGCAGCCAAGGGCGGGGGGGGAAGTATTCTAATGAGCAGTTCTTC
CASSQGRGGKYSNEQFF
>.|TRBJ1-5|TRBV19|.
TGTGCCAGTAGTACCGGGGGCAATCAGCCCCAGCATTTT
CASSTGGNQPQHF
>.|TRBJ1-5|TRBV19|.
TGTGCCAGTAGTGTGAATAGCAATCAGCCCCAGCATTTT
CASSVNSNQPQHF
>.|TRBJ2-1|TRBV6-4|.
TGTGCCAGCAGCCGGGAGTTGGGGCATGAGCAGTTCTTC
CASSRELGHEQFF
>TRBD2|TRBJ2-6|TRBV3-1/TRBV3-2|.
TGTGCCAGCAGAAGGACTAGCGGGGATTCTGGGGCCAACGTCCTGACTTTC
CASRRTSGDSGANVLTF
>.|TRBJ1-1|TRBV10-3|.
TGTGCCATCAGTGATCAGGGTGGGGACACTGAAGCTTTCTTT
CAISDQGGDTEAFF
>.|TRBJ1-2|TRBV18|once
TGTGCCAGCTCACCGATACAGGAACACTATGGCTACACCTTC
CASSPIQEHYGYTF
>.|TRBJ2-7|TRBV30|.
TGTGCCTGGAGTGTAAACGCGCGAGCCGAGCAGTACTTC
CAWSVNARAEQYF
>.|TRBJ1-5|TRBV12-3/TRBV12-4|.
TGTGCCAGCAGTTTCGCGGATCAGCCCCAGCATTTT
CASSFADQPQHF
>.|TRBJ1-3|TRBV30|.
TGTGCGGTGACGGGGGTCTCTGGAAACACCATATATTTT
CAVTGVSGNTIYF
>.|TRBJ1-5|TRBV5-5|.
TGTGCCAGCAGCTTGGGGAGGGGGGAAGAAAATCAGCCCCAGCATTTT
CASSLGRGEENQPQHF
>TRBD1|TRBJ2-7|TRBV5-1|.
TGCGCCAGCAGCCCCCCCGGGACAGGGGGTAGGTCCTACGAGCAGTACTTC
CASSPPGTGGRSYEQYF
>TRBD2|TRBJ2-3|TRBV5-4|.
TGTGCCAGCAGCGTCGGACTAGCCATAACAGATACGCAGTATTTT
CASSVGLAITDTQYF
>TRBD1|TRBJ1-5|TRBV3-1/TRBV3-2|.
TGTGCCAGCAGCCAAGTAGGGGGCAAGAGCAATCAGCCCCAGCATTTT
CASSQVGGKSNQPQHF
>TRBD1|TRBJ1-1|TRBV7-2|.
TGTGCCAGCAGCCCAAGCCAGGGGGCGGGCCCGAGGGAAGCTTTCTTT
CASSPSQGAGPREAFF
>.|TRBJ1-6|TRBV6-1|.
TGTGCCAGCAGTGAACAGGGAGGCGATTCACCCCTCCACTTT
CASSEQGGDSPLHF
>.|TRBJ2-4|TRBV25-1|.
TGTGCCAGCAGTGAATACAAGGACCAAAACATTCAGTACTTC
CASSEYKDQNIQYF
>TRBD1|TRBJ1-2|TRBV29-1|.
TGCAGTGACACCCAGGGGGTACTTTCTGGCTACACCTTC
CSDTQGVLSGYTF
>TRBD1|TRBJ1-3|TRBV13|.
TGTGCCAGCAGCTTACCCGGACAGGGCTCTGGAAACACCATATATTTT
CASSLPGQGSGNTIYF
>TRBD1|TRBJ1-3|TRBV3-1/TRBV3-2|.
TGTGCCAGCAGCCATACGACAGGGTATTTCGGAAACACCATATATTTT
CASSHTTGYFGNTIYF
>TRBD1|TRBJ1-4|TRBV5-5|.
TGTGCCAGCAGCTTGGAGGGCTTGGGCAGGGGGGAAAAACTGTTTTTT
CASSLEGLGRGEKLFF
>TRBD1|TRBJ2-7|TRBV30|.
TGTGCCTGGAGCGACAGGGGCTACGAGCAGTACTTC
CAWSDRGYEQYF